These 2 T cell receptor beta chains came from one sample sequenced in a study of OX40 agonist ivuxolimab in advanced cancers. TCRdb's table, derived via immunoSEQ multiplex PCR, lists solely in-frame clones and lacks some. The sample consists of about 31,000 clones, roughly 83% of them appearing once. Sequencing was performed on CD4+ or CD8+ T cells sorted from blood, taken in a trial of the OX40 agonist ivuxolimab. The receptor set was obtained from an adult with an advanced solid tumor such as melanoma, head and neck, liver or kidney cancer.

This chain uses TRBV5-8 with TRBJ1-2; D gene unclear. CDR3 length equals 15 residues. CDR1 SGHTS and CDR2 YDEGEE come from the germline V gene. Trimming pared 1 base from V and 0 bases from J, leaving 10 bases between. The CDR3 sequence is CASSLLQATNYGYTF. CDR3 nucleotides: TGTGCCAGCAGCTTGTTGCAAGCGACTAACTATGGCTACACCTTC.

The J gene is TRBJ1-4, the V gene TRBV10-3; D is possibly TRBD1 (5 bases). This CDR3 spans 15 amino acids. With 2 bases removed from V and 5 bases from J, the gap between germline ends came to 12 bases. The germline V gene encodes CDR1 ENHRY and CDR2 SYGVKD. The CDR3 reads CAISEAGDLNEKLFF. In nucleotides, the CDR3 is TGTGCCATCAGTGAGGCGGGGGACCTCAATGAAAAACTGTTTTTT.